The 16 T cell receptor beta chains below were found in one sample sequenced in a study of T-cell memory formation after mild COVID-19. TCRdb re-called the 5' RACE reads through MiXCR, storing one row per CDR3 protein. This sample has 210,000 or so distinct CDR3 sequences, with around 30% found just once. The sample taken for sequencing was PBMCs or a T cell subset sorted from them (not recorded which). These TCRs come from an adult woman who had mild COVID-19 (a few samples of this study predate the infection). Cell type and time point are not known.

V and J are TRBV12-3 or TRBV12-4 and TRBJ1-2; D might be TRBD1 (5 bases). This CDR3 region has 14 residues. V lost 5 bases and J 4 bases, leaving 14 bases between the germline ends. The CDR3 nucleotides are TGTGCCAGCAGTCGAACCGGGACCACCTATGGCTACACCTTC. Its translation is CASSRTGTTYGYTF.

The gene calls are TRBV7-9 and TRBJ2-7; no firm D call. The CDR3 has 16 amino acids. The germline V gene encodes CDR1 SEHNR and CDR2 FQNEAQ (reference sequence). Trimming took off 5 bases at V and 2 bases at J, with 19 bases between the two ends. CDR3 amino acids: CASSPPRRTATYEQYF. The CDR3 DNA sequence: TGTGCCAGCAGCCCCCCACGAAGGACCGCGACCTACGAGCAGTACTTC.

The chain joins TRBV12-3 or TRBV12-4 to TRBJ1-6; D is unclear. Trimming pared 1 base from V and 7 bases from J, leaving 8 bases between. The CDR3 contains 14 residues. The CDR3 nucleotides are TGTGCCAGCAGTTTAGGTCTACAAAATTCACCCCTCCACTTT. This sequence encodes CASSLGLQNSPLHF.

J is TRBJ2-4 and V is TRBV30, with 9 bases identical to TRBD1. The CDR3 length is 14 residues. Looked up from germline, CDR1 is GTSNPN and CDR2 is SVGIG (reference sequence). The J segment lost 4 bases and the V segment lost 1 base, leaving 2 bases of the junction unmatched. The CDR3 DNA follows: TGTGCCTGGAGTGAGGGGACAGGGAAAAACATTCAGTACTTC. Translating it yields CAWSEGTGKNIQYF.

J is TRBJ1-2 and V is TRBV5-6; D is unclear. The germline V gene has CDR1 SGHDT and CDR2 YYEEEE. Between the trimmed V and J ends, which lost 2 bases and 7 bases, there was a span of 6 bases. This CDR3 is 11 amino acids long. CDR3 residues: CASSFGVGYTF. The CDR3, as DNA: TGTGCCAGCAGCTTCGGGGTTGGCTACACCTTC. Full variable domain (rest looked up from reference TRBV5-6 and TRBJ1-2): DAGVTQSPTHLIKTRGQQVTLRCSPKSGHDTVSWYQQALGQGPQFIFQYYEEEERQRGNFPDRFSGHQFPNYSSELNVNALLLGDSALYLCASSFGVGYTFGSGTRLTVV.

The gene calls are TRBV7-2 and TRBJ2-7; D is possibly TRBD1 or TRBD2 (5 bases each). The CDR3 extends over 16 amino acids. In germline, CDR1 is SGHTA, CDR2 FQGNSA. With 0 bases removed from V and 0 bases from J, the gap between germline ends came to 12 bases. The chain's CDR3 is CASSLAGDAFSYEQYF. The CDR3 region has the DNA TGTGCCAGCAGCTTAGCGGGGGACGCCTTCTCCTACGAGCAGTACTTC. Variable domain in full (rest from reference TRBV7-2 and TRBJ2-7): GAGVSQSPSNKVTEKGKDVELRCDPISGHTALYWYRQSLGQGLEFLIYFQGNSAPDKSGLPSDRFSAERTGGSVSTLTIQRTQQEDSAVYLCASSLAGDAFSYEQYFGPGTRLTVT.

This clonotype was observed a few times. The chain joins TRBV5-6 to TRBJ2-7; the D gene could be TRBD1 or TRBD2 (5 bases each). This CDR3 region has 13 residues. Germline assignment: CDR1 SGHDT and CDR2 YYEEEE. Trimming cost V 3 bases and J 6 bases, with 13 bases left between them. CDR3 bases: TGTGCCAGCAGCTCCGGGACGATCGGCGAGCAGTACTTC. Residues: CASSSGTIGEQYF.

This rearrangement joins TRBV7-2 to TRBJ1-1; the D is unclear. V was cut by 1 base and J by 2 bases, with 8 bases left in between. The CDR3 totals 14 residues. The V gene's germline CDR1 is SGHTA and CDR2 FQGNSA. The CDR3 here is CASSLGYVNTEAFF. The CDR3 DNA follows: TGTGCCAGCAGCTTAGGCTACGTAAACACTGAAGCTTTCTTT.

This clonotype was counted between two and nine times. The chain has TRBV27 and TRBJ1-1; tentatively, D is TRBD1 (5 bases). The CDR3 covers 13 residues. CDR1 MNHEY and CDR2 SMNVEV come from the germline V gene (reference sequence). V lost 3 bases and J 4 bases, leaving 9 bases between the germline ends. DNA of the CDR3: TGTGCCAGCAGTTTGTACAGGTTCACTGAAGCTTTCTTT. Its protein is CASSLYRFTEAFF.

The CDR3 nucleotides read TGCGCCAGTTTCAAAGGGGCAGGGGCGGACGAGCAGTACTTC. This gives the protein CASFKGAGADEQYF. The J gene is TRBJ2-7, the V gene TRBV5-1, with D possibly TRBD1 on 6 matching bases. The CDR3 contains 14 residues. Trimming pared 8 bases from V and 5 bases from J, leaving 20 bases between. CDR1 SGHRS and CDR2 YFSETQ come from the germline V gene.

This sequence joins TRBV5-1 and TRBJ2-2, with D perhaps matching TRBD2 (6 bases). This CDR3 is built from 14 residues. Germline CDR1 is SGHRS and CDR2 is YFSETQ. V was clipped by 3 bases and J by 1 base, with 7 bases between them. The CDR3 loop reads CASSWRENTGELFF. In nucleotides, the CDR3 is TGCGCCAGCAGCTGGCGGGAGAACACCGGGGAGCTGTTTTTT.

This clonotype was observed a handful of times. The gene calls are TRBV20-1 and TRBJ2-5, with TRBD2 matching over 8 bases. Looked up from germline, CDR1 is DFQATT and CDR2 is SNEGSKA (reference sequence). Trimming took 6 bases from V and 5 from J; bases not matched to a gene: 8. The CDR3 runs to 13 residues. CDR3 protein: CSAESGSHETQYF. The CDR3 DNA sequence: TGCAGTGCCGAGAGCGGGAGTCACGAGACCCAGTACTTC.

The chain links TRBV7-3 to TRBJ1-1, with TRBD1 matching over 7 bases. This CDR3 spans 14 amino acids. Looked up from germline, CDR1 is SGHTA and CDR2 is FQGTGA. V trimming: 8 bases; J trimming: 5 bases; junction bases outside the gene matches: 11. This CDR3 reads CASLYRGFLTEAFF. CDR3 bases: TGTGCCAGCCTCTACAGGGGTTTCCTGACTGAAGCTTTCTTT.

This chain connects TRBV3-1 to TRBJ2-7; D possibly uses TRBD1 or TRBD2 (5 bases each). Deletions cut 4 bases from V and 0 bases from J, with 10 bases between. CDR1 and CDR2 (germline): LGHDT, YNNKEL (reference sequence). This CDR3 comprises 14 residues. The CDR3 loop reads CASSPRDASYEQYF. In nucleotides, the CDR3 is TGTGCCAGCAGCCCCCGGGACGCCTCCTACGAGCAGTACTTC.

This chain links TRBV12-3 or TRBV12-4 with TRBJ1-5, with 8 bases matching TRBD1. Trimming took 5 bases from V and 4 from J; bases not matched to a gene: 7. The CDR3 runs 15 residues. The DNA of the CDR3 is TGTGCCAGCAGTCCAGACGGACAGGGAAATCAGCCCCAGCATTTT. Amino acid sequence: CASSPDGQGNQPQHF.

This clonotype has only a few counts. CDR3 residues: CASSLNVGLYEQYF. The CDR3 DNA reads TGTGCCAGCAGCTTGAACGTCGGACTCTACGAGCAGTACTTC. The chain couples TRBV5-5 to TRBJ2-7; TRBD2 is a possible D gene (5 bases). CDR1 and CDR2 (germline): SGHKS, YYEKEE (reference sequence). This CDR3 is 14 amino acids long. V was trimmed by 1 base and J by 3 bases, leaving 11 bases between them.